Listed here are 16 T cell receptor beta chains from one sample, sequenced in a study of beta chain features in type 1 diabetes. Sequenced material consisted of expressed TCRB transcripts (all of the isolated RNA was reverse transcribed). Sequencing used immunoSEQ multiplex PCR; TCRdb keeps in-frame clones, though not all of them. This table holds 600,000 to 650,000 clones, roughly 15% found once. Material for sequencing was naive CD4+ T cells from blood. Source of these receptors: a man aged 18 to 30 in good health.

The chain employs TRBV19 and TRBJ2-2, with D perhaps TRBD1 (6 bases). Germline lookup yields CDR1 LNHDA and CDR2 SQIVND (reference sequence). CDR3 length: 16 amino acids. V dropped 3 bases and J dropped 0 bases, with 11 bases sitting between them. The CDR3 coding sequence is TGTGCCAGTAGTATCACGGGGACAACGAACACCGGGGAGCTGTTTTTT. It codes for CASSITGTTNTGELFF.

This chain connects TRBV28 to TRBJ1-1; 9 positions match TRBD1. Per the germline V gene, CDR1 is MDHEN and CDR2 is SYDVKM. This CDR3 comprises 18 residues. With 2 bases clipped from V and 11 bases from J, the junction kept 21 bases outside the gene matches. CDR3 region: CASSLGGQGVLSPMLAFF. CDR3 nucleotide sequence: TGTGCCAGCAGTTTAGGGGGACAGGGTGTTTTGAGTCCCATGCTGGCTTTCTTT.

This clone came up a few times. This sequence joins TRBV9 and TRBJ2-1, with 7 nucleotides matching TRBD1. V was clipped by 2 bases and J by 3 bases; unmatched bases: 5. Germline CDR1 is SGDLS and CDR2 is YYNGEE. This CDR3 is built from 15 residues. CDR3 bases: TGTGCCAGCAGCGTGCAGGGGGATGTCTACAATGAGCAGTTCTTC. Translating it yields CASSVQGDVYNEQFF.

This clone was counted between two and nine times. J is TRBJ2-1 and V is TRBV5-6; 12 nucleotides align to TRBD2. CDR1 is SGHDT and CDR2 is YYEEEE in the germline V gene. Germline trimming cut 3 bases from V and 1 base from J; bases unmatched to any gene: 5. The length of the CDR3 is 17 residues. The CDR3 DNA sequence: TGTGCCAGCAGCTGGATCCTAGCGGGAGGGTCCTACAATGAGCAGTTCTTC. It translates to CASSWILAGGSYNEQFF.

This clone was seen more than once but under ten times. CDR3 protein: CAWSGLEARVGTQYF. The DNA of the CDR3 is TGTGCCTGGAGTGGGCTAGAAGCCCGTGTGGGGACCCAGTACTTC. The chain links TRBV30 to TRBJ2-5; D not resolved. CDR3 length equals 15 residues. Germline V CDR1 and CDR2: GTSNPN, SVGIG (reference sequence). The V end was cut by 1 base, the J end by 7 bases, with 19 bases between.

This clone was observed a few times. V and J are TRBV7-2 and TRBJ2-6; TRBD1 might be the D (6 bases). From germline, CDR1 is SGHTA and CDR2 FQGNSA. The CDR3 consists of 15 residues. V dropped 4 bases and J dropped 0 bases, with 7 bases sitting between them. The chain's CDR3 is CASSSGASGANVLTF. CDR3 DNA: TGTGCCAGCAGCTCAGGGGCCTCTGGGGCCAACGTCCTGACTTTC.

This chain connects TRBV4-3 to TRBJ1-4; D is uncertain. CDR3 length: 13 residues. Between the trimmed V and J ends, which lost 0 bases and 14 bases, there was a span of 13 bases. In germline, CDR1 is LGHNA, CDR2 YSLEER. CDR3 region: CASSQEGWAALFF. The CDR3, as DNA: TGCGCCAGCAGCCAAGAAGGGTGGGCGGCTCTGTTTTTT.

This clone was seen at least ten times. V usage is TRBV21-1 and J usage is TRBJ2-7; TRBD1, the table's D call, was not compared with the DNA. TRBV21-1 is classified as a pseudogene. This CDR3 comprises 13 residues. The CDR3 DNA follows: TGTGCCCCTGGACAGGGGGACTCCTACGAGCAGTACTTC. It translates to CAPGQGDSYEQYF.

This clone has more than one count but fewer than ten. The chain joins TRBV6-5 to TRBJ1-2; D call uncertain. Germline V gives CDR1 MNHEY, CDR2 SVGAGI. V dropped 6 bases and J dropped 2 bases, with 7 bases sitting between them. This CDR3 region has 12 residues. CDR3 residues: CASSLGNYGYTF. CDR3 in DNA: TGTGCCAGCAGCCTCGGAAACTATGGCTACACCTTC.

V and J are TRBV18 and TRBJ2-5; 8 nucleotides agree with TRBD2. V was clipped by 4 bases and J by 3 bases; unmatched bases: 10. Per germline, CDR1 KGHSH and CDR2 LQKENI. This CDR3 is built from 16 residues. CDR3 coding DNA: TGTGCCAGCTCACTAGGAAGCGGGGGCGGCAAAGAGACCCAGTACTTC. Protein: CASSLGSGGGKETQYF. Full variable domain (outside the CDR3, taken from reference TRBV18 and TRBJ2-5): NAGVMQNPRHLVRRRGQEARLRCSPMKGHSHVYWYRQLPEEGLKFMVYLQKENIIDESGMPKERFSAEFPKEGPSILRIQQVVRGDSAAYFCASSLGSGGGKETQYFGPGTRLLVL.

As to this clone: The sample contains more than one DNA sequence encoding this CDR3. The chain employs TRBV28 and TRBJ2-7; D gene uncertain. Trimming left V 1 base short and J 7 bases short, with 5 bases between. Germline CDR1 reads MDHEN; CDR2 reads SYDVKM. The CDR3 has 11 residues. CDR3 DNA sequence: TGTGCCAGCAGTTTATTAGGGGAGCAGTACTTC. Translating it yields CASSLLGEQYF.

The chain is built from TRBV19 and TRBJ1-5, with D possibly matching TRBD1 (5 bases). The V end lost 3 bases, the J end lost 0 bases, and 9 bases lay between the germline ends. Germline CDR1 reads LNHDA; CDR2 reads SQIVND (reference sequence). CDR3 size: 15 residues. The CDR3 bases are TGTGCCAGTAGTATTCAGGGTTCTAGCAATCAGCCCCAGCATTTT. This sequence encodes CASSIQGSSNQPQHF.

The chain recombines TRBV19 with TRBJ2-3; D is tentatively TRBD1 or TRBD2 (6 bases each). CDR3 length equals 15 residues. The V gene lost 3 bases and the J gene lost 8 bases, with 18 bases spanning the gap. Germline CDR1 reads LNHDA; CDR2 reads SQIVND (reference sequence). For the CDR3, the DNA is TGTGCCAGTAGTATCCGGGGGCAGGCAGGGGTTACGCAGTATTTT. Residues: CASSIRGQAGVTQYF.

The CDR3 region is CASSQRSRVEETQYF. In nucleotides, the CDR3 is TGTGCCAGCAGCCAACGATCACGCGTAGAAGAGACCCAGTACTTC. The chain carries TRBV4-2 and TRBJ2-5; D unresolved. Germline loops: CDR1 LGHNA, CDR2 YNFKEQ. V was trimmed by 2 bases and J by 3 bases, leaving 13 bases between them. There are 15 residues in the CDR3.

This sequence joins TRBV11-2 and TRBJ2-7; the D gene could be TRBD1 or TRBD2 (6 bases each). The V gene lost 2 bases and the J gene lost 4 bases, with 24 bases spanning the gap. Germline CDR1 SGHAT, CDR2 FQNNGV. This CDR3 spans 18 amino acids. This chain's CDR3 is CASSLRVGPGGNWYEQYF. The CDR3 DNA reads as TGTGCCAGCAGCTTACGGGTAGGACCCGGGGGCAATTGGTACGAGCAGTACTTC.

This clone was detected only a few times. The J gene is TRBJ2-3, the V gene TRBV6-1, with D uncertain. CDR3 size: 14 residues. Trimming shortened V by 5 bases and J by 0 bases, and 9 bases separated the two germline ends. Per the germline V gene, CDR1 is MNHNS and CDR2 is SASEGT. CDR3 sequence (DNA): TGTGCCAGCAGTAATACAGTTAGCACAGATACGCAGTATTTT. This translates into CASSNTVSTDTQYF.